The 19 T cell receptor beta chains below come from one sample, sequenced in a study of identical twins. TCRdb recomputed calls from the 5' RACE reads with MiXCR, one row per CDR3 protein. The data contain roughly 200,000 distinct CDR3 sequences, 15% to 20% of them singletons. The sample also formed part of further work on T cells expressing NK-cell markers.

The specimen sequenced was CD8+ T cells sorted from blood. These receptors were collected from a woman younger than 35 in good health.

This clonotype was seen only a few times. This chain uses TRBV2 with TRBJ2-3; D is unclear. Looked up from germline, CDR1 is SNHLY and CDR2 is FYNNEI. The CDR3 has 13 residues. V was trimmed by 10 bases and J by 1 base, leaving 12 bases between them. The CDR3 here is CAIPVGGTDTQYF. The DNA of the CDR3 is TGTGCCATACCCGTGGGTGGCACAGATACGCAGTATTTT. The variable domain in full, with the rest retrieved from reference TRBV2 and TRBJ2-3, is EPEVTQTPSHQVTQMGQEVILRCVPISNHLYFYWYRQILGQKVEFLVSFYNNEISEKSEIFDDQFSVERPDGSNFTLKIRSTKLEDSAMYFCAIPVGGTDTQYFGPGTRLTVL.

This rearrangement joins TRBV20-1 to TRBJ1-5, with TRBD1 as a possible D gene (6 bases). V lost 6 bases and J 2 bases, leaving 14 bases between the germline ends. Per the germline V gene, CDR1 is DFQATT and CDR2 is SNEGSKA (reference sequence). The CDR3 spans 14 residues. DNA for the CDR3: TGCAGTGCAGGGGGACCGTTTGGCAATCAGCCCCAGCATTTT. Translation gives CSAGGPFGNQPQHF.

This chain joins TRBV20-1 and TRBJ2-1; D might be TRBD2 (5 bases). CDR3 length equals 15 residues. V dropped 1 base and J dropped 4 bases, with 14 bases sitting between them. Germline V gene lookup returns CDR1 DFQATT and CDR2 SNEGSKA (reference sequence). The CDR3 DNA is TGCAGTGCTAGAGGGAAGGACTTGCTATACAATGAGCAGTTCTTC. It is translated as CSARGKDLLYNEQFF.

V usage is TRBV7-6 and J usage is TRBJ1-5, with 9 positions matching TRBD1. Trimming removed 5 bases from V and 3 bases from J; junction bases left unmatched: 5. CDR1 is SGHVS and CDR2 is FNYEAQ in the germline V gene. The CDR3 extends over 15 amino acids. Here the CDR3 DNA reads TGTGCCAGCAGCCCGGGGACAGGGACCAATCAGCCCCAGCATTTT. Its protein is CASSPGTGTNQPQHF.

A few counts support this clonotype. This chain links TRBV7-9 with TRBJ1-1, with a weak D call TRBD1 (5 bases). Between the trimmed V and J ends, which lost 2 bases and 8 bases, there was a span of 9 bases. The CDR3 has 12 residues. Germline CDR1 SEHNR, CDR2 FQNEAQ (reference sequence). CDR3: CASSLRGMEAFF. The DNA of the CDR3 is TGTGCCAGCAGCTTACGGGGGATGGAAGCTTTCTTT.

V usage is TRBV20-1 and J usage is TRBJ2-1, with TRBD2 matching over 14 bases. CDR1 and CDR2 from the germline V gene are DFQATT and SNEGSKA (reference sequence). CDR3 size: 13 residues. V gave up 6 bases and J gave up 8 bases; unmatched junction bases: 3. The CDR3 reads CSATTSGRDEQFF. In nucleotides, the CDR3 is TGCAGTGCAACGACTAGCGGGAGGGATGAGCAGTTCTTC.

The V and J genes are TRBV5-8 and TRBJ2-2; tentatively, D is TRBD2 (6 bases). CDR1 is SGHTS, CDR2 YDEGEE, per germline. The CDR3 runs 14 residues. The V gene lost 3 bases and the J gene lost 5 bases, with 11 bases spanning the gap. CDR3 sequence (DNA): TGTGCCAGCAGCTCGGGAGTCCTAACCGGGGAGCTGTTTTTT. Translating gives CASSSGVLTGELFF.

The chain is built from TRBV6-1 and TRBJ2-3, with 7 bases lining up with TRBD2. The CDR3 sequence is 15 residues long. Germline V lookup: CDR1 MNHNS, CDR2 SASEGT. V gave up 7 bases and J gave up 4 bases; unmatched junction bases: 11. The CDR3 protein is CASTLGGYLADTQYF. CDR3 coding DNA: TGTGCCAGCACCCTCGGGGGGTATTTAGCAGATACGCAGTATTTT.

The V and J genes are TRBV11-2 and TRBJ2-5; 9 positions agree with TRBD1. The V segment lost 2 bases and the J segment 2 bases; nucleotides outside the gene matches: 6. This CDR3 spans 16 amino acids. CDR1 and CDR2 from the germline V gene are SGHAT and FQNNGV. CDR3 DNA sequence: TGTGCCAGCAGCTTAACAGGGACAGGGAGGCAAGAGACCCAGTACTTC. Translated: CASSLTGTGRQETQYF.

V gene TRBV6-2 or TRBV6-3 combines with J gene TRBJ2-2; D call uncertain. Trimming cost V 0 bases and J 0 bases, with 11 bases left between them. The CDR3 sequence is 17 residues long. Germline V gene lookup returns CDR1 MNHEY and CDR2 SVGEGT. CDR3 loop: CASSYSIADPNTGELFF. As DNA, the CDR3 is TGTGCCAGCAGTTACTCGATCGCGGACCCGAACACCGGGGAGCTGTTTTTT.

This clonotype was seen a handful of times. The rearrangement uses TRBV30 and TRBJ1-2; 8 nucleotides match TRBD1. Germline CDR1 reads GTSNPN; CDR2 reads SVGIG (reference sequence). The CDR3 length is 15 residues. Trimming cost V 0 bases and J 8 bases; bases outside gene matches: 11. CDR3 sequence reads: CAWSVLGTGPVGYTF. Written as DNA, the CDR3 is TGTGCCTGGAGTGTACTTGGGACAGGACCGGTGGGCTACACCTTC.

This clonotype was counted between two and nine times. The chain couples TRBV7-9 to TRBJ2-7; D unclear. The CDR3 contains 11 residues. CDR1 and CDR2 (germline): SEHNR, FQNEAQ (reference sequence). V lost 5 bases to trimming and J lost 5 bases, with 7 bases between them. The DNA of the CDR3 is TGTGCCAGCAGCGCCATTGACGAGCAGTACTTC. It is translated as CASSAIDEQYF.

This clonotype was counted between two and nine times. The V gene is TRBV29-1, the J gene TRBJ2-7; TRBD2 agrees at 7 bases. There are 12 residues in the CDR3. V lost 5 bases and J lost 7; bases outside the gene matches: 8. The germline V gene encodes CDR1 SQVTM and CDR2 ANQGSEA. CDR3 sequence reads: CSVKGWGGEQYF. The CDR3 nucleotides read TGCAGCGTTAAGGGCTGGGGAGGGGAGCAGTACTTC.

This chain uses TRBV6-5 with TRBJ2-3, with D tentatively TRBD2 (5 bases). There are 15 residues in the CDR3. V lost 2 bases and J 1 base, leaving 10 bases between the germline ends. CDR1 MNHEY and CDR2 SVGAGI come from the germline V gene. The CDR3 DNA is TGTGCCAGCAGTTACGAGGGCAGCCGCACAGATACGCAGTATTTT. Protein product: CASSYEGSRTDTQYF.

This clonotype came up a few times. The V and J genes are TRBV7-2 and TRBJ2-2; D is unclear. The CDR3 is 15 residues long. Trimming removed 5 bases at V and 0 bases at J, with 10 bases between. Germline V CDR1 and CDR2: SGHTA, FQGNSA. The CDR3 DNA follows: TGTGCCAGCAGCCTCATCGAGTCGAACACCGGGGAGCTGTTTTTT. It codes for CASSLIESNTGELFF.

This clonotype has more than one count but fewer than ten. The gene calls are TRBV7-8 and TRBJ2-7, with D perhaps TRBD2 (7 bases). The CDR3 length is 14 residues. Germline-derived CDR1 and CDR2 are SGHVS and FQNEAQ. Trimming stripped 1 base from V and 6 bases from J, with 13 bases between. The CDR3 DNA reads as TGTGCCAGCAGCTTAGTGGGGGGGGCGGCCGAGCAGTACTTC. Translated: CASSLVGGAAEQYF. Together with reference TRBV7-8 and TRBJ2-7, the CDR3 gives the full variable domain: GAGVSQSPRYKVAKRGQDVALRCDPISGHVSLFWYQQALGQGPEFLTYFQNEAQLDKSGLPSDRFFAERPEGSVSTLKIQRTQQEDSAVYLCASSLVGGAAEQYFGPGTRLTVT.

The chain couples TRBV12-5 to TRBJ2-3; 8 positions agree with TRBD2. CDR3 length: 16 residues. V lost 6 bases to trimming and J lost 2 bases; unmatched junction nucleotides: 10. Germline lookup yields CDR1 LGHNT and CDR2 FRNRAP. The CDR3 region has the DNA TGTGCTAGTGGCCCCCCCCGGGGGGGGAACACAGATACGCAGTATTTT. It specifies CASGPPRGGNTDTQYF.

This clonotype has more than one count but fewer than ten. This rearrangement joins TRBV9 to TRBJ2-3; TRBD2 is a possible D gene (5 bases). The CDR3 consists of 15 residues. Germline CDR1 is SGDLS and CDR2 is YYNGEE. With 3 bases removed from V and 3 bases from J, the gap between germline ends came to 14 bases. The CDR3 loop reads CASSAESSLTDTQYF. In nucleotides, the CDR3 is TGTGCCAGCAGCGCCGAGTCTAGCTTAACAGATACGCAGTATTTT.

The J gene is TRBJ2-3, the V gene TRBV29-1; D uncertain. The CDR3 extends over 12 amino acids. The V gene's germline CDR1 is SQVTM and CDR2 ANQGSEA. V shed 7 bases and J shed 1 base, with 9 bases lying between them. For the CDR3, the DNA is TGCAGCGGGAAGGTGGGCACAGATACGCAGTATTTT. Protein sequence: CSGKVGTDTQYF.